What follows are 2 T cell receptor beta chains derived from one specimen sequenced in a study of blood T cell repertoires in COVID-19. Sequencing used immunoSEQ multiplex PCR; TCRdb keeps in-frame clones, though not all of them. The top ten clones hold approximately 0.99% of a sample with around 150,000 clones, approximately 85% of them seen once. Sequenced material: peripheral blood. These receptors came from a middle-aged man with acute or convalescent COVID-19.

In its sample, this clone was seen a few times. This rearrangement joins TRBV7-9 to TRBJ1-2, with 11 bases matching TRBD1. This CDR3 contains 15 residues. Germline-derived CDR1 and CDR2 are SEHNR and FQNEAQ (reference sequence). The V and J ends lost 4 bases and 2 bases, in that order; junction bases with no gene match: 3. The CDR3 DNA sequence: TGTGCCAGCAGCTGGGGACAGGGGGAGAACTATGGCTACACCTTC. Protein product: CASSWGQGENYGYTF.

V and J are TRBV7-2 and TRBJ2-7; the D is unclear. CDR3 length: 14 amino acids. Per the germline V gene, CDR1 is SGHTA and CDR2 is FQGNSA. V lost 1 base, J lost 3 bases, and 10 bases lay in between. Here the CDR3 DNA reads TGTGCCAGCAGCTTAGTTGTCGGGTTCTACGAGCAGTACTTC. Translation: CASSLVVGFYEQYF. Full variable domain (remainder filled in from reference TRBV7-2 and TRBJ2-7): GAGVSQSPSNKVTEKGKDVELRCDPISGHTALYWYRQSLGQGLEFLIYFQGNSAPDKSGLPSDRFSAERTGGSVSTLTIQRTQQEDSAVYLCASSLVVGFYEQYFGPGTRLTVT.